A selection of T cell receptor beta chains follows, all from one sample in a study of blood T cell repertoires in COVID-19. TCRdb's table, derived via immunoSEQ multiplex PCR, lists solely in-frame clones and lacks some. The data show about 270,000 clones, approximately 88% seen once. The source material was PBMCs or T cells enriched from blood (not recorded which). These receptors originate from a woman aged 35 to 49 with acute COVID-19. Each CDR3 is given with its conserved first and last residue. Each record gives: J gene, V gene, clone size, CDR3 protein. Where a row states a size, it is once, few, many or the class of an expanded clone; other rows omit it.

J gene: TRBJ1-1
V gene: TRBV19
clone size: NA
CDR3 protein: CASKADRGIEAFF

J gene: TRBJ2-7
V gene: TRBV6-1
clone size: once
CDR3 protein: CASSEKRQRQGSREQYF

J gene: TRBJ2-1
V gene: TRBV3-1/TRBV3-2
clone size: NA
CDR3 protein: CASSQRNSGRNNEQFF

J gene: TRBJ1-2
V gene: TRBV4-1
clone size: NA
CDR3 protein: CASSPRQTIQGRDGYTF

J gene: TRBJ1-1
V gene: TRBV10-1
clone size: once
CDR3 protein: CASSADRENTEAFF

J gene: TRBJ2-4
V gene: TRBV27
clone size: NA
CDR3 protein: CASSPTVTLAKNIQYF

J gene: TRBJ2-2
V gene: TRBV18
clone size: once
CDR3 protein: CASSPSGLAGGTGELFF

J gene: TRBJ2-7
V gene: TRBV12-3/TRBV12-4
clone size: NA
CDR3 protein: CASSLDPRAEQYF

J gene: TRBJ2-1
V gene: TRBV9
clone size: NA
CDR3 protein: CASSVDGGTYNEQFF

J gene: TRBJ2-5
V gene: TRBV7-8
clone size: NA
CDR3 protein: CASSLAPQGSQETQYF

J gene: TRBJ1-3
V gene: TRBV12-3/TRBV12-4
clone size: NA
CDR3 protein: CASSFGRGNTIYF

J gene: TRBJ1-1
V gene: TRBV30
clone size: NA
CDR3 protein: CAWTRQGAETEAFF

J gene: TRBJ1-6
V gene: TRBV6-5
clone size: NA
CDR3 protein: CASSYSTGNSPLHF

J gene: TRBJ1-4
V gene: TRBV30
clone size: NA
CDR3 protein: CAWSLLGSRNEKLFF

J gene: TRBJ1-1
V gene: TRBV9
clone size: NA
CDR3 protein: CASSVEGENTEAFF

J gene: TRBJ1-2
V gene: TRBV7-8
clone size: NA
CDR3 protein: CASSLTSTKNYGYTF

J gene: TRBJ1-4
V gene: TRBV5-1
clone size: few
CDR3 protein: CASSLTGAEEKLFF

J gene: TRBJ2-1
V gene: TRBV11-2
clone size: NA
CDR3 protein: CASSFRAGMDNEQFF

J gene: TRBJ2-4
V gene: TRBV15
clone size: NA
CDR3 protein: CATSLNLAKNIQYF

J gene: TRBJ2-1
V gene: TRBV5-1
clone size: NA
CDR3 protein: CASGPDLSGREYNEQFF

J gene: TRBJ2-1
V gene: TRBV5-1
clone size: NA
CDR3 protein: CASSLAQGASYNEQFF

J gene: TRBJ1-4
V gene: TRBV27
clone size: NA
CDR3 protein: CASRQGQLNEKLFF

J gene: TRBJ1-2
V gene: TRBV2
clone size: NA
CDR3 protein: CASSRTGPYGYTF

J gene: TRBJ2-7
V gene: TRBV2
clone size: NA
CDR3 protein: CASSGSGGNEQYF

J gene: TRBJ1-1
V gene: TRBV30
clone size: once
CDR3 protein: CAWSLRERTEAFF

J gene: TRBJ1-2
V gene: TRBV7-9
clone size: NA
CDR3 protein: CASSPSAGWRSGDGYTF

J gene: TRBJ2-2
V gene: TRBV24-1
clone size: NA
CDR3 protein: CATSGGNTGELFF

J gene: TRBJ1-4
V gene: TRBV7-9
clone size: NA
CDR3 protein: CASSQRGLVSTNEKLFF

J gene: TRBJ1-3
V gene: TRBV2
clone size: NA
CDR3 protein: CASRKDRGNTIYF

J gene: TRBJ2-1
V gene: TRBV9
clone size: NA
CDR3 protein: CASSAQVQGFGSINEQFF

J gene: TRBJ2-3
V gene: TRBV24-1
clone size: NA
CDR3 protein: CATSDQGVANRPSTDTQYF

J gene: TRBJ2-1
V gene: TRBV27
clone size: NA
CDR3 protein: CASSRPGTSAYNEQFF

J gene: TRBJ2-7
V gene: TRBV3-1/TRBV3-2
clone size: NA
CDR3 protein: CASSQAGRYEQYF

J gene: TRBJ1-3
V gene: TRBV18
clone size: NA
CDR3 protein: CASSPNTGGSSGNTIYF

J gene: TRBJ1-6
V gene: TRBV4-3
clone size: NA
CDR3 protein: CASSQGSTDNSPLHF

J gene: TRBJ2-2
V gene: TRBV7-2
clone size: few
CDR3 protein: CASSLALVFPGELFF

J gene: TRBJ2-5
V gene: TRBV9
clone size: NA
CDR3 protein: CASSVETRGLRETQYF

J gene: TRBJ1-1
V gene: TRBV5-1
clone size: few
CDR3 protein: CASSLGFGENTEAFF

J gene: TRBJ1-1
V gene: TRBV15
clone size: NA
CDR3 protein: CATRLTGQSRAFF

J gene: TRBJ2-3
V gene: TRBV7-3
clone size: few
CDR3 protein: CASSLVPLLAGSITDTQYF

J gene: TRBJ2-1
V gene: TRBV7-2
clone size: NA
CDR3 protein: CASSLRIPTSGINEQFF

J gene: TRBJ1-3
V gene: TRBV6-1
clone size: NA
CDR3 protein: CASSESGWAAGNTIYF

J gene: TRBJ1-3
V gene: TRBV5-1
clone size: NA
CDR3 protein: CASSLEGHSSGNTIYF